This entry concerns a single T cell receptor (beta chain). As yet, its antigen is unknown. This entry is derived from a study of T cell responses to AZD1222 COVID-19 vaccine. Overall study findings and caveats: Regions left unmutated in variants are reportedly the target of nearly half of spike-specific TCRs.

The CDR3 contains 15 residues. The V gene's germline CDR1 is LNHDA and CDR2 SQIVND (reference sequence). The V gene end was trimmed by 4 bases and the J gene end by 5 bases; junction bases not matched to a gene: 5. Data came from immunoSEQ multiplex PCR; TCRdb stores just in-frame clones and leaves some out. The sample shows 85,000 to 120,000 clones, 70% to 90% of them seen only once. The clonotype originates from an adult in good health. Sequencing used peripheral blood, obtained on day 0 of AZD1222 vaccination. The chain is built from TRBV19 and TRBJ1-4, with 9 nucleotides matching TRBD1. The CDR3 loop is CASSKSGTGNEKLFF. The CDR3 DNA reads as TGTGCCAGTAGTAAATCCGGGACAGGGAATGAAAAACTGTTTTTT.